The text below deals with one TCR beta chain. No cognate antigen has been identified for it. No much larger clonotype is one base removed from it; base qualities were not supplied. For this chain, trimming is 0 bases at the V end and 5 bases at the J end, and the number of junction bases without a gene match is 5. As encoded in the germline V gene (reference sequence), CDR1 is DFQATT while CDR2 is SNEGSKA. Taken from cysteine to phenylalanine, the CDR3 has 15 residues. The retained sequence is limited to the CDR3, 45 bases, with the frame set at the first base. This specimen belongs to a study of blood T cells in healthy people across ages (dated by TCRdb to the mid-2010s). About the full investigation: In model experiments, template switching captured roughly one uniquely barcoded TCR beta cDNA molecule for every two T cells. The study analyzed two additional independent replicas of 1 million unique cDNA reads from the same blood draw for two donors, one aged 18 to 29 and one aged 80 or older. Four age groups were formed from the donors: young (average approximately 15 years), middle-aged (approximately 42), aged (62) and long-lived (more than 75). To avoid experimental bias, donors of different ages were randomly spread across the sequencing lanes. Using deep sequencing normalized with unique cDNA molecular identifiers, the study measured how TCR beta repertoire diversity changes with age. On the study overall, not on this receptor specifically: Estimates of total diversity from one million sequenced T cells were regarded as lower bounds and underestimates. Conclusive comparison of naive and antigen-experienced compartments was prevented by the profiling of bulk unsorted PBMCs. Because the CMV infection status of the donors was unknown, age-related changes in expanded clonotypes may potentially have been confounded. Observed TCR beta diversity per million T cells fell roughly linearly with age, and a significant reduction was already apparent by age around 36. Compared with the aged group, the long-lived group had more naive CD4+ T cells, fewer expanded clones and increased TCR diversity, suggesting age selection. The percentage of naive T cells measured by flow cytometry correlated strongly with observed TCR beta diversity.

Receptors were amplified or captured by 5' RACE. Sequenced using an Illumina HiSeq 2500. The second PCR ran for roughly 7 to 11 cycles and used a J-beta primer mix along with a sample-barcoded 5' primer. Each TCR beta cDNA molecule received a unique molecular identifier from a template-switch 5' adaptor carrying 12 random nucleotides. At least 2.5 million CDR3-containing paired-end reads were obtained from each sample. The Mint cDNA synthesis kit, primed by a TRBC-specific oligonucleotide, was used to synthesize first-strand cDNA from all RNA. All cDNA was treated with uracil-DNA glycosylase and then went through a first 18-cycle PCR with the universal primers M1SS and BC2_uni_R. As for how the authors treated the data: For normalization, 1 million high-quality reads were randomly selected from each sample, with every read carrying a distinct molecular identifier. Instead of being binned into consensus sequences, reads with shared molecular identifiers were discarded. CDR3 identification, clonotype clustering and error correction used MiTCR with a Q25 quality threshold and the strictest error-elimination algorithm. A nonparametric unseen species model with Euler transformation was used to estimate lower-bound total TCR beta diversity. TCRdb itself trimmed the public reads at Q25 with fastp, ran MiXCR and retained productive beta chains. Every CDR3 protein is listed once, alongside the most common genes and DNA of its rows. Here the V and J calls rest on TCRdb's processing, not on the authors' analysis. Recorded for this sample are approximately 830,000 distinct CDR3 sequences; under 80% of them occurred a single time. Around a quarter of the sample belongs to the ten largest clones.

Donors were 35 to 40 systemically healthy Caucasian individuals from Russia aged roughly 6 to 100 years. Each donor gave about 9.7 milliliters of peripheral blood, drawn into EDTA-treated Vacutainer tubes. PBMCs were isolated by Ficoll-Paque density-gradient centrifugation, with at least 6.5 million obtained per sample. Trizol reagent was used to extract total RNA from the PBMCs, yielding at least 5.5 micrograms per sample. For every donor, flow cytometry on a PBMC aliquot measured the percentage of naive CD45RAhigh/CD27high T cells. Sequenced material: blood. The chain uses TRBV20-1 and TRBJ1-5, with TRBD1 identical over 9 junction bases. The TCR sequence derives from a man aged 25 to 40 in good health. CDR3 reads: CSARDIGTGHQPQHF. The nucleotides are TGCAGTGCTAGAGATATCGGGACAGGGCATCAGCCCCAGCATTTT.